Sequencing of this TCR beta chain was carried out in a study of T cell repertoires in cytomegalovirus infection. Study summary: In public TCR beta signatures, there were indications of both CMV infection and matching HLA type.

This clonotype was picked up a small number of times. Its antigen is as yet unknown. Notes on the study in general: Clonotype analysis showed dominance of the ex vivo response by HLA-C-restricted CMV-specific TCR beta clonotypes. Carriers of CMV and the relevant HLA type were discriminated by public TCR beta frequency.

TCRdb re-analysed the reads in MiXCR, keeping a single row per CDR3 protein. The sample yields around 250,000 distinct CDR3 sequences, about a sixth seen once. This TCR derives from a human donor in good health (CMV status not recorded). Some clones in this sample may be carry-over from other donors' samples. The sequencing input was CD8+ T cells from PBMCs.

Here the CDR3 DNA reads TGTGCCAGCAGTTTCGGGGCTGAGACCGGGACAGATTTCCAAGAGACCCAGTACTTC. Protein product: CASSFGAETGTDFQETQYF. The rearrangement uses TRBV28 and TRBJ2-5, with 7 bases fitting TRBD1. This CDR3 comprises 19 residues. V trimming: 3 bases; J trimming: 1 base; junction bases outside the gene matches: 17. Germline V CDR1 and CDR2: MDHEN, SYDVKM.